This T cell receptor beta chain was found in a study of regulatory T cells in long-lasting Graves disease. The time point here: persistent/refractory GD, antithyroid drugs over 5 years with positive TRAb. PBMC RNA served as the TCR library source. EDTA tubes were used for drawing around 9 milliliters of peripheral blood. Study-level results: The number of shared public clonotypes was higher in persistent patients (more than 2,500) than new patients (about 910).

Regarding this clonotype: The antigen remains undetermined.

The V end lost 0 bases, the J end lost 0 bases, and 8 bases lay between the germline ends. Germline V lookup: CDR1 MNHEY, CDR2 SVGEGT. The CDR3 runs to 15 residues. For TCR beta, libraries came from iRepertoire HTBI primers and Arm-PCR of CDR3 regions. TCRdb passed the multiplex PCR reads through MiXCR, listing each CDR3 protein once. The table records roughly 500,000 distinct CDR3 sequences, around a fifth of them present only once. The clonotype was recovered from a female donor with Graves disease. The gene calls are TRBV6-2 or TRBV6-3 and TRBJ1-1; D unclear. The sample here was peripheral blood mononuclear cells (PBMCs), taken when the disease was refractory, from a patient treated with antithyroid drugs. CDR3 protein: CASSYSGGMNTEAFF. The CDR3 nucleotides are TGTGCCAGCAGTTACTCAGGTGGCATGAACACTGAAGCTTTCTTT.